This TCR beta chain was captured in a study of control samples from healthy donors and cancer patients. The data were produced by immunoSEQ multiplex PCR, yet TCRdb's version contains in-frame clones alone and is incomplete. The table records hundreds of thousands of clones, about 80% of them present only once. J gave up 4 bases and V 3 bases, and 4 bases lay outside the gene matches. The CDR3 runs to 14 residues. CDR1 is DFQATT and CDR2 is SNEGSKA in the germline V gene (reference sequence). About this clone itself: This specimen includes other DNA sequences encoding the same CDR3.

The source material was PBMCs. The genes are TRBV20-1 and TRBJ1-5, with TRBD1 matching 9 bases. The sequence derives from an older woman with lung cancer. DNA for the CDR3: TGCAGTGCTAGTAGGGGACAGGGAAATCAGCCCCAGCATTTT. Amino acid sequence: CSASRGQGNQPQHF.